The TCR beta chain described here comes from a study of control samples from healthy donors and cancer patients. The method was immunoSEQ multiplex PCR; TCRdb's version includes in-frame clones alone and lacks a portion of them. The table shows about 69,000 clones, with approximately 80% occurring only once. This receptor was obtained from a woman aged 45 to 65 with lung cancer. Sequenced material: PBMCs.

This CDR3 is CASSLFNTEAFF. The CDR3 nucleotides read TGTGCCAGCAGCTTGTTCAACACTGAAGCTTTCTTT. The chain uses TRBV5-4 and TRBJ1-1, with D unclear. This CDR3 is built from 12 residues. V lost 1 base and J 2 bases, leaving 3 bases between the germline ends. Germline V lookup: CDR1 SGHNT, CDR2 YYREEE (reference sequence).